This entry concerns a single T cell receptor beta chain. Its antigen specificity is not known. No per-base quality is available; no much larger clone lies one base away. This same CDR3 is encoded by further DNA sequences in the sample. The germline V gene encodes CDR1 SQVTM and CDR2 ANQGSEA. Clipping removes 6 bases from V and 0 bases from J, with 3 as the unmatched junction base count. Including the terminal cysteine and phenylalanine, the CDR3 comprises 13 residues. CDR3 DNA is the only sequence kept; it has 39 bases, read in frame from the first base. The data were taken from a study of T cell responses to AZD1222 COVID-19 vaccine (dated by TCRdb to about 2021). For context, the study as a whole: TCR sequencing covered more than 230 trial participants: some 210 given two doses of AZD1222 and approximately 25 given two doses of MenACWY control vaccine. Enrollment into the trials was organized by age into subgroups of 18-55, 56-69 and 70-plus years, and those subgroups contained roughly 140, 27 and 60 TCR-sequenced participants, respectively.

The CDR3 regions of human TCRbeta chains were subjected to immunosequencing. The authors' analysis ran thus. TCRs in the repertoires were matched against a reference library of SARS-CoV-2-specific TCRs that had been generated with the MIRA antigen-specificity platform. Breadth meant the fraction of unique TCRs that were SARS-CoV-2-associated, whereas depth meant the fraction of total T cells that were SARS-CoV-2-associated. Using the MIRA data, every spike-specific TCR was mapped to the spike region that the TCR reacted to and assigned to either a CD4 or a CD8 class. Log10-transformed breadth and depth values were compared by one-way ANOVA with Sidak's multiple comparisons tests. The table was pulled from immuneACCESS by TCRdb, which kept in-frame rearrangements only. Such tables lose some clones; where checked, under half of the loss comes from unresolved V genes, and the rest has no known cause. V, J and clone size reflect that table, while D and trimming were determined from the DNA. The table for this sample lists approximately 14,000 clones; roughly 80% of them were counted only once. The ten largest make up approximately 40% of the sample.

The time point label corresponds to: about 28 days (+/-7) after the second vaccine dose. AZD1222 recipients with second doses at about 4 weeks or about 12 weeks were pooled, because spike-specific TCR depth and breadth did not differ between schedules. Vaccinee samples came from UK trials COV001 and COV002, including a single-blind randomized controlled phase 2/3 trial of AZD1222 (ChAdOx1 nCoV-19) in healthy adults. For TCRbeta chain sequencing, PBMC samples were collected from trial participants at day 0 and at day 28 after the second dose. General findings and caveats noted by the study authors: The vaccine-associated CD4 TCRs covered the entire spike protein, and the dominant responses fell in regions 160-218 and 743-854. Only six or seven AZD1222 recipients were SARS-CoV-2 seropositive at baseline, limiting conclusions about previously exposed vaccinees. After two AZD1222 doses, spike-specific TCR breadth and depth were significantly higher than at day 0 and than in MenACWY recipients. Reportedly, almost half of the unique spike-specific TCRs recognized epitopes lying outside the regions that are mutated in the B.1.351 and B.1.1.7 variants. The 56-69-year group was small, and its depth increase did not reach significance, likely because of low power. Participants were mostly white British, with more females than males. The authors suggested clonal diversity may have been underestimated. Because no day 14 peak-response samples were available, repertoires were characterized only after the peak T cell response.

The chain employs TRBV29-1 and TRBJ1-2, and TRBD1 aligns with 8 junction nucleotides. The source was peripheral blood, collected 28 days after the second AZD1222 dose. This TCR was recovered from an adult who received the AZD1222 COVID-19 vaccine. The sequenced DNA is TGCAGCGTCGAGACAGGGGCTAACTATGGCTACACCTTC. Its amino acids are CSVETGANYGYTF.